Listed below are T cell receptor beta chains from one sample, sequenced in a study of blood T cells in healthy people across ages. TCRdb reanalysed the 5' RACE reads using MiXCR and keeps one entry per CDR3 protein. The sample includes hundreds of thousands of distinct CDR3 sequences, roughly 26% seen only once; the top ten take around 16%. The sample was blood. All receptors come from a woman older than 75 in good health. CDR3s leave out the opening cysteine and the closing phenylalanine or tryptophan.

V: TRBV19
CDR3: ASRPDRGPNQPQH

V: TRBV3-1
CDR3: ASSQENGAWEQF

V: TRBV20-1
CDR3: SARGDWSTEAF

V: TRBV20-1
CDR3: SAIPAAGDNEQY

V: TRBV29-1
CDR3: SGNPRGSDGYT

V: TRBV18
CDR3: ASSPTSSPTQY

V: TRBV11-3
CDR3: ASSLTPFTQY

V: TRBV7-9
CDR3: ASSSSRQGETQY

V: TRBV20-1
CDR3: SARVLREKSEQF

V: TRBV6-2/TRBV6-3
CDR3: ASSRYNEQF

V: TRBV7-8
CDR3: ASSLVASAFQETQY

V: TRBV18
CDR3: ASSAGVSDQPQH

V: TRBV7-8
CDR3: ASSLYVGQETQY

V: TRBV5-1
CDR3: ASSSRVNTGELF

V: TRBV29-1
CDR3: SVLTGQGHLETQY

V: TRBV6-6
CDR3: ASSLREGNEAF

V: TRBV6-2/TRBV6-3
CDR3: ASSQGTGVQF

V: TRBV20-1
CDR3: SARDPAGGLTGELF

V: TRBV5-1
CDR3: ASSLSQGGTNEKLF

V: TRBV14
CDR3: ASSPLSVARAETQY

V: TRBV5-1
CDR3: ASSLAGQGVHNEQF

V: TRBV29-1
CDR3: SVEAGGDEQY

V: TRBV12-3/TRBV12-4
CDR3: ASSRSTLYMGTQY

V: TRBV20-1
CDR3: SARRAESTDTQY

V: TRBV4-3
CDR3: ASSQESLAGGPGETQY

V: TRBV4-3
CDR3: ASSLRTGGGTDTQY

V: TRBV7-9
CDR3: ASSLVRDGYT

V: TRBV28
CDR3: ASRAGGGQPQH

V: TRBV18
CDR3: ASSHLPGLAGSYNEQF

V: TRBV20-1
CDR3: SARRVPRERNTETF

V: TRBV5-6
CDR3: ASSPLQTGGAYGYT

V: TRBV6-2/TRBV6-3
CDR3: ASRATGFNEQY

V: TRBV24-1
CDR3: ATSDSVRAEQY

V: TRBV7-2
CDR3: ASSLATGDGWNTDTQY